This T cell receptor (beta chain) is drawn from a study of OX40 agonist ivuxolimab in advanced cancers. This clone was seen more than once but under ten times. The table came from immunoSEQ multiplex PCR; TCRdb's copy has only in-frame clones and leaves some out. Of some 19,000 clones listed, 77% are singletons. The V end was cut by 2 bases, the J end by 1 base, with 5 bases between. The CDR3 covers 14 residues. CDR1 and CDR2 (germline): SNHLY, FYNNEI. The chain combines TRBV2 with TRBJ2-2; D is unclear. This sample comprised CD4+ or CD8+ T cells sorted from blood, obtained in a trial of the OX40 agonist ivuxolimab. This clonotype was sampled from an adult with an advanced solid tumor such as melanoma, head and neck, liver or kidney cancer. CDR3 sequence (DNA): TGTGCCAGCAGTGAAAACAGGAACACCGGGGAGCTGTTTTTT. This encodes CASSENRNTGELFF.